This record looks at one T cell receptor beta chain sequence and its context. As yet, its antigen is unknown. The same CDR3 can be traced to other DNA sequences in this sample. CDR1 MDHEN and CDR2 SYDVKM come from the germline V gene. Unmatched junction bases numbered 5, after V lost 5 bases and J lost 5 bases. The CDR3 is 15 amino acids. This sample was included in a study of regulatory T cells. Overall study findings and caveats: In CD3G-deficient patients, conventional CD4+ T cells were enriched for hydrophobic CDR3 residues at positions 6 and 7. Patient repertoires had restricted TRB V-J pairs and skewed V and J usage, most in Tregs.

Every patient with CD3G deficiency had evidence of autoimmunity. At testing, patients were 2 to 39 years old, with reduced naive and increased memory T-cell proportions. CD4+ cells were sorted into CD25-high CD127-low regulatory cells and CD25-low CD127-high conventional cells. Primers: 52 TRBV forward and 13 TRBJ reverse. Produced via immunoSEQ multiplex PCR; TCRdb's table is partial and in-frame only. This sample has tens of thousands of clones, with over 85% found just once. This TCR came from a child aged 2 to 15 with CD3G deficiency. The sequenced sample was conventional CD4+ T cells sorted from blood. The chain is built from TRBV28 and TRBJ2-3; TRBD2 matches 12 bases. CDR3 amino acids: CASSSLTSGRDTQYF. The CDR3 DNA follows: TGTGCCAGCAGTAGCTTGACTAGCGGGAGAGATACGCAGTATTTT.